One and the same sample provided the 13 T cell receptor beta chains below, sequenced in a study of shared clonotypes between healthy human individuals. Assay: immunoSEQ multiplex PCR; the TCRdb copy retains only in-frame clones and omits some. The table has about 95,000 clones, approximately 61% seen once. The sequencing sample was made of memory CD8+ T cells sorted from blood. The subset was: CD45RO+ cells pooled with CCR7-negative TemRA cells. The receptors derive from a man aged 25-40 years in good health.

The chain has TRBV10-3 and TRBJ1-3, with a weak D call TRBD1 (6 bases). Germline CDR1 is ENHRY and CDR2 is SYGVKD. Deletions cut 6 bases from V and 0 bases from J, with 6 bases between. The CDR3 covers 13 residues. The chain's CDR3 is CAIRDSSGNTIYF. DNA for the CDR3: TGTGCCATCAGGGACAGCTCTGGAAACACCATATATTTT.

This clone was picked up many times. In DNA, the CDR3 is TGTGCCAGCAGTGTGACTAGCGGGAGTAACAATGAGCAGTTCTTC. It specifies CASSVTSGSNNEQFF. V gene TRBV6-4 combines with J gene TRBJ2-1; 12 nucleotides line up with TRBD2. Germline CDR1 MRHNA, CDR2 SNTAGT. The length of the CDR3 is 15 residues. Trimming removed 4 bases from V and 5 bases from J; junction bases left unmatched: 3.

This chain uses TRBV28 with TRBJ2-5; TRBD2 matches 10 bases. CDR3 length equals 16 residues. Trimming at V came to 2 bases and at J to 2 bases, leaving 5 bases not matched to a gene. Germline V lookup: CDR1 MDHEN, CDR2 SYDVKM. As DNA, the CDR3 is TGTGCCAGCAGTTTAACAACTAGCGGGAATCAAGAGACCCAGTACTTC. Translation gives CASSLTTSGNQETQYF.

In this sample, this clone turned up once. V gene TRBV7-9 combines with J gene TRBJ2-7, with 16 bases that match TRBD2. The junction had 4 bases not matched to a gene; V was cut back by 6 bases and J by 2 bases. This CDR3 region has 16 residues. Germline loops: CDR1 SEHNR, CDR2 FQNEAQ (reference sequence). CDR3 DNA: TGTGCCAGCAGAGGGACTAGCGGGAGGGCAGCCTACGAGCAGTACTTC. Protein: CASRGTSGRAAYEQYF. The complete variable domain, with remaining parts taken from reference TRBV7-9 and TRBJ2-7, reads DTGVSQNPRHKITKRGQNVTFRCDPISEHNRLYWYRQTLGQGPEFLTYFQNEAQLEKSRLLSDRFSAERPKGSFSTLEIQRTEQGDSAMYLCASRGTSGRAAYEQYFGPGTRLTVT.

The chain couples TRBV5-8 to TRBJ2-7; perhaps TRBD2 as D (5 bases). Germline CDR1 reads SGHTS; CDR2 reads YDEGEE. V gave up 0 bases and J gave up 3 bases, with 16 bases separating them. The CDR3 runs to 16 residues. The CDR3 region is CASSLAPGNGFYEQYF. The CDR3 coding sequence is TGTGCCAGCAGCTTGGCCCCGGGGAACGGGTTCTACGAGCAGTACTTC.

The V call is TRBV9, the J call TRBJ1-3; D is uncertain. Germline V CDR1 and CDR2: SGDLS, YYNGEE. V was cut by 4 bases and J by 0 bases, with 20 bases left in between. The CDR3 sequence is 18 residues long. CDR3 in DNA: TGTGCCAGCAGCCTAAACCCCGGGCGACTGAGCTCTGGAAACACCATATATTTT. Its protein product is CASSLNPGRLSSGNTIYF.

This chain links TRBV5-8 with TRBJ2-7; D is possibly TRBD2 (5 bases). Germline V CDR1 and CDR2: SGHTS, YDEGEE. The CDR3 runs to 19 residues. V shed 1 base and J shed 6 bases, with 29 bases lying between them. This CDR3 is CASSLRPGKRNHRPGEQYF. The CDR3 region has the DNA TGTGCCAGCAGCTTGAGACCGGGGAAGCGAAACCACCGACCTGGCGAGCAGTACTTC.

CDR3 in DNA: TGTGCCAGCAGCCCAGGAGGGTTGGAGACCCAGTACTTC. Its protein product is CASSPGGLETQYF. The chain employs TRBV7-9 and TRBJ2-5; perhaps TRBD2 as D (6 bases). CDR1 and CDR2 (germline): SEHNR, FQNEAQ (reference sequence). CDR3 length equals 13 residues. Trimming removed 5 bases at V and 5 bases at J, with 12 bases between. Supplemented by reference TRBV7-9 and TRBJ2-5, the full variable domain reads DTGVSQNPRHKITKRGQNVTFRCDPISEHNRLYWYRQTLGQGPEFLTYFQNEAQLEKSRLLSDRFSAERPKGSFSTLEIQRTEQGDSAMYLCASSPGGLETQYFGPGTRLLVL.

This chain uses TRBV27 with TRBJ1-3; TRBD1 is a possible D gene (6 bases). The germline V gene encodes CDR1 MNHEY and CDR2 SMNVEV (reference sequence). Trimming left V 11 bases short and J 3 bases short, with 17 bases between. The CDR3 loop spans 14 amino acids. The CDR3 reads CAPKVGARGNTIYF. CDR3 in DNA: TGTGCCCCCAAGGTGGGGGCCCGTGGAAACACCATATATTTT.

The rearrangement links TRBV7-6 to TRBJ1-2; D gene unclear. Germline lookup yields CDR1 SGHVS and CDR2 FNYEAQ. CDR3 size: 16 residues. The CDR3 region is CAAAMGKSRKTYGYTF. Here the CDR3 DNA reads TGTGCAGCAGCGATGGGTAAATCTCGAAAGACCTATGGCTACACCTTC.

The DNA of the CDR3 is TGTGCCAGCGTCGCAGCACTTGAAGCTTTCTTT. Its translation is CASVAALEAFF. The chain has TRBV6-6 and TRBJ1-1, with D unclear. Germline lookup yields CDR1 MNHNY and CDR2 SVGAGI (reference sequence). This CDR3 contains 11 residues. Trimming took off 8 bases at V and 7 bases at J, with 11 bases between the two ends.

The chain uses TRBV5-1 and TRBJ2-3; 12 positions agree with TRBD2. CDR3 length equals 16 residues. V dropped 3 bases and J dropped 3; count of bases not matched to a gene: 5. Germline V gene lookup returns CDR1 SGHRS and CDR2 YFSETQ. CDR3 residues: CASSSGLAGRTDTQYF. DNA of the CDR3: TGCGCCAGCAGCTCCGGACTAGCGGGAAGGACAGATACGCAGTATTTT.

This clone occurred many times. The chain joins TRBV4-1 to TRBJ2-2; no clear D. The germline V gene has CDR1 MGHRA and CDR2 YSYEKL. The V and J ends lost 4 bases and 5 bases respectively, with 5 bases between them. CDR3 size: 12 residues. The CDR3 DNA reads as TGCGCCAGCAGCCGGGATACCGGGGAGCTGTTTTTT. Amino acid sequence: CASSRDTGELFF.